This passage covers 26 T cell receptor beta chains from one sample sequenced in a study of cytomegalovirus exposure and HLA in healthy donors. The PCR contained 60 Vbeta and 13 Jbeta primers. The protocol was immunoSEQ multiplex PCR, while the TCRdb copy is restricted to in-frame clones and leaves out a portion. The data show tens of thousands of clones, 70% to 80% seen once. The sequencing input was PBMCs. The receptors shown here come from a man aged 30 to 45 in good health and CMV-seronegative.

This chain uses TRBV21-1 with TRBJ1-1; TRBD1, as called in the table, went unchecked against the DNA. TRBV21-1 is a documented pseudogene. This CDR3 has 16 amino acids. The CDR3 DNA reads as TGTGCCAGTAACAAGGGTGGACAGGGGACAAACACTGAAGCTTTCTTT. Protein sequence: CASNKGGQGTNTEAFF.

The V gene is TRBV10-2, the J gene TRBJ2-3; 7 bases map to TRBD1. The V segment lost 3 bases and the J segment 5 bases; nucleotides outside the gene matches: 5. The CDR3 is made up of 14 amino acids. Germline lookup yields CDR1 WSHSY and CDR2 SAAADI. CDR3 bases: TGCGCCAGCAGTGAACAGGGGATGGTAGATACGCAGTATTTT. Protein: CASSEQGMVDTQYF.

This clone was detected a few times. The chain combines TRBV6-6 with TRBJ2-1, with D perhaps matching TRBD1 (8 bases). The CDR3 runs 14 residues. The V gene's germline CDR1 is MNHNY and CDR2 SVGAGI (reference sequence). Trimming pared 6 bases from V and 5 bases from J, leaving 14 bases between. The CDR3 protein is CASRAGQAHNEQFF. CDR3 nucleotide sequence: TGTGCCAGCAGAGCGGGACAGGCCCACAATGAGCAGTTCTTC.

Written as DNA, the CDR3 is TGCGCCAGCAGTCTAAACTACGAGCAGTACTTC. This sequence encodes CASSLNYEQYF. The chain links TRBV10-2 to TRBJ2-7; D gene unclear. This CDR3 has 11 residues. The germline gives CDR1 WSHSY, CDR2 SAAADI. Trimming cost V 5 bases and J 3 bases, with 5 bases left between them.

This chain connects TRBV6-6 to TRBJ2-2, with TRBD1 matching 7 bases. The V gene end was trimmed by 2 bases and the J gene end by 6 bases; junction bases not matched to a gene: 0. The CDR3 length is 13 residues. The germline V gene has CDR1 MNHNY and CDR2 SVGAGI (reference sequence). CDR3 amino acids: CASSYQGAGELFF. Here the CDR3 DNA reads TGTGCCAGCAGTTACCAGGGGGCCGGGGAGCTGTTTTTT.

The chain joins TRBV7-9 to TRBJ1-1; D is perhaps TRBD1 (5 bases). V lost 6 bases, J lost 3 bases, and 11 bases lay in between. The CDR3 sequence is 13 residues long. CDR1 SEHNR and CDR2 FQNEAQ come from the germline V gene (reference sequence). The CDR3 DNA follows: TGTGCCAGCAGTCCGGACACCGACACTGAAGCTTTCTTT. Residues: CASSPDTDTEAFF.

The CDR3 loop reads CASSRGLASYEQYF. CDR3 nucleotides: TGCGCCAGCAGCCGAGGACTAGCATCATACGAGCAGTACTTC. This rearrangement joins TRBV4-3 to TRBJ2-7, with TRBD2 matching 8 bases. This CDR3 is built from 14 residues. CDR1 LGHNA and CDR2 YSLEER come from the germline V gene. Trimming at V came to 4 bases and at J to 4 bases, leaving 6 bases not matched to a gene.

This chain links TRBV4-2 with TRBJ2-1; 10 bases match TRBD2. This CDR3 region has 15 residues. The germline CDR1 and CDR2 sequences are LGHNA and YNFKEQ. The V and J ends lost 3 bases and 4 bases, in that order; junction bases with no gene match: 3. CDR3 bases: TGTGCCAGCAGCCAGAGGACTAGCGGATACAATGAGCAGTTCTTC. Protein: CASSQRTSGYNEQFF.

This sequence joins TRBV5-1 and TRBJ2-1; 9 nucleotides agree with TRBD2. With V trimmed by 2 bases and J by 6 bases, 9 bases remained unmatched. The CDR3 runs to 16 residues. Germline V gene data show CDR1 as SGHRS and CDR2 as YFSETQ. The chain's CDR3 is CASSFLGAGGPNEQFF. The CDR3 DNA reads as TGCGCCAGCAGCTTTCTCGGGGCGGGAGGGCCCAATGAGCAGTTCTTC.

This sequence joins TRBV19 and TRBJ2-5, with 9 bases matching TRBD1. Per germline, CDR1 LNHDA and CDR2 SQIVND (reference sequence). The CDR3 covers 13 residues. V lost 9 bases, J lost 5 bases, and 7 bases stayed unmatched. CDR3 sequence (DNA): TGTGCCAGCCGGGGACAGGGTTTGGAGACCCAGTACTTC. Translation: CASRGQGLETQYF.

V usage is TRBV7-2 and J usage is TRBJ1-2; 11 bases map to TRBD1. This CDR3 has 14 residues. Germline-derived CDR1 and CDR2 are SGHTA and FQGNSA. V gave up 5 bases and J gave up 8 bases; unmatched junction bases: 7. DNA for the CDR3: TGTGCCAGCAGCGCAGGACAGGGGGCAGGGGGCTACACCTTC. Translating it yields CASSAGQGAGGYTF.

The chain joins TRBV5-1 to TRBJ1-1, with a possible D match to TRBD1 (5 bases). The CDR3 is 14 residues long. CDR1 SGHRS and CDR2 YFSETQ come from the germline V gene. Trimming shortened V by 1 base and J by 4 bases, and 11 bases separated the two germline ends. The CDR3 is CASSLIRQSTEAFF. CDR3 nucleotides: TGCGCCAGCAGCTTGATACGACAGAGCACTGAAGCTTTCTTT. The variable domain in full, completed from reference TRBV5-1 and TRBJ1-1, reads KAGVTQTPRYLIKTRGQQVTLSCSPISGHRSVSWYQQTPGQGLQFLFEYFSETQRNKGNFPGRFSGRQFSNSRSEMNVSTLELGDSALYLCASSLIRQSTEAFFGQGTRLTVV.

The CDR3 coding sequence is TGCGCCAGCAGCTTCGACAGGCAAGGTTACTACGAGCAGTACTTC. Its protein product is CASSFDRQGYYEQYF. The chain links TRBV4-3 to TRBJ2-7; D may be TRBD1 (6 bases). Germline CDR1 reads LGHNA; CDR2 reads YSLEER. Between the trimmed V and J ends, which lost 5 bases and 3 bases, there was a span of 17 bases. This CDR3 is 15 amino acids long.

This sequence joins TRBV14 and TRBJ1-2, with 7 bases aligning to TRBD1. CDR3 length equals 16 residues. V lost 0 bases, J lost 5 bases, and 9 bases stayed unmatched. Germline values: CDR1 SGHDN, CDR2 FVKESK. CDR3 nucleotides: TGTGCCAGCAGCCAAGATTGGACAGGCGACCCGTATGGCTACACCTTC. Protein sequence: CASSQDWTGDPYGYTF.

This clone showed up just a few times. The chain joins TRBV25-1 to TRBJ1-2, with 9 bases that match TRBD1. With V trimmed by 6 bases and J by 4 bases, 9 bases remained unmatched. Per the germline V gene, CDR1 is MGHDK and CDR2 is SYGVNS. The length of the CDR3 is 15 residues. The CDR3 loop reads CASRTNRGLGYGYTF. The CDR3 DNA reads TGTGCCAGCAGAACGAACAGGGGGCTGGGCTATGGCTACACCTTC.

The rearrangement uses TRBV7-9 and TRBJ2-7; TRBD1 is a possible D gene (6 bases). Trimming removed 4 bases at V and 0 bases at J, with 16 bases between. The CDR3 length is 16 residues. Germline V gives CDR1 SEHNR, CDR2 FQNEAQ (reference sequence). CDR3: CASSSSSTGSSYEQYF. The CDR3 nucleotides are TGTGCCAGCAGCTCCAGTTCTACAGGGAGCTCCTACGAGCAGTACTTC.

The CDR3 bases are TGTGCCAGCAGTGATCCGGGACAGGGCCATCAGCCCCAGCATTTT. This encodes CASSDPGQGHQPQHF. The V gene is TRBV6-1, the J gene TRBJ1-5, with 9 bases identical to TRBD1. Germline V gene data show CDR1 as MNHNS and CDR2 as SASEGT. The CDR3 extends over 15 amino acids. Germline trimming cut 3 bases from V and 5 bases from J; bases unmatched to any gene: 5.

The chain has TRBV9 and TRBJ2-1, with 10 bases fitting TRBD2. Germline V gene data show CDR1 as SGDLS and CDR2 as YYNGEE. V trimming: 4 bases; J trimming: 2 bases; junction bases outside the gene matches: 3. The CDR3 is 15 residues long. For the CDR3, the DNA is TGTGCCAGCAGCCTTAGCGGGGGGCCCTACAATGAGCAGTTCTTC. Encoded protein: CASSLSGGPYNEQFF.

The V gene is TRBV5-6, the J gene TRBJ1-5; D might be TRBD1 (5 bases). Germline V CDR1 and CDR2: SGHDT, YYEEEE. CDR3 length: 16 amino acids. V was shortened by 2 bases and J by 3 bases, with 15 bases between the two germline ends. The CDR3 sequence is CASSFGGALTNQPQHF. Written as DNA, the CDR3 is TGTGCCAGCAGCTTTGGAGGGGCGCTTACCAATCAGCCCCAGCATTTT.

The chain couples TRBV6-1 to TRBJ1-4; 9 nucleotides agree with TRBD1. The CDR3 is 13 residues long. Trimming cost V 7 bases and J 6 bases; bases outside gene matches: 3. Germline values: CDR1 MNHNS, CDR2 SASEGT. The CDR3 sequence: CASKRQGDEKLFF. The CDR3 DNA reads as TGTGCCAGCAAACGACAGGGGGATGAAAAACTGTTTTTT.

The CDR3 spells CASSPSGGIAYNEQFF. As DNA, the CDR3 is TGTGCCAGCTCACCCTCAGGCGGGATAGCTTACAATGAGCAGTTCTTC. The chain links TRBV18 to TRBJ2-1, with D perhaps TRBD2 (6 bases). Germline CDR1 reads KGHSH; CDR2 reads LQKENI. The CDR3 spans 16 residues. With 3 bases removed from V and 4 bases from J, the gap between germline ends came to 16 bases.

V is TRBV5-1 and J is TRBJ2-7, with 8 bases lining up with TRBD2. The CDR3 loop spans 12 amino acids. Losses at the gene ends were 4 bases for V and 6 bases for J; bases not matched to a gene: 3. Looked up from germline, CDR1 is SGHRS and CDR2 is YFSETQ. Here the CDR3 reads CASSGSGVEQYF. The CDR3 coding sequence is TGCGCCAGCAGCGGTAGCGGGGTCGAGCAGTACTTC.

The chain recombines TRBV27 with TRBJ2-1; 9 positions agree with TRBD2. CDR1 and CDR2 (germline): MNHEY, SMNVEV (reference sequence). CDR3 length: 18 residues. Trimming removed 1 base from V and 6 bases from J; junction bases left unmatched: 13. This chain's CDR3 is CASSLWGGGGGRANEQFF. The CDR3 DNA reads as TGTGCCAGCAGTTTATGGGGTGGTGGTGGCGGGAGGGCCAATGAGCAGTTCTTC.

V gene TRBV6-5 combines with J gene TRBJ2-7; 9 bases line up with TRBD1. There are 14 residues in the CDR3. With V trimmed by 4 bases and J by 4 bases, 5 bases remained unmatched. The germline gives CDR1 MNHEY, CDR2 SVGAGI. The CDR3 DNA reads as TGTGCCAGCAGTTTACAGGGGGCACGGTACGAGCAGTACTTC. Amino acid sequence: CASSLQGARYEQYF.

The chain has TRBV10-3 and TRBJ1-1, with no clear D. The CDR3 runs 13 residues. Germline assignment: CDR1 ENHRY and CDR2 SYGVKD. V shed 5 bases and J shed 3 bases, with 10 bases lying between them. In nucleotides, the CDR3 is TGTGCCATCAGTCTTCGGGTTCACACTGAAGCTTTCTTT. Amino acid sequence: CAISLRVHTEAFF.

The gene calls are TRBV29-1 and TRBJ1-2, with D uncertain. The germline gives CDR1 SQVTM, CDR2 ANQGSEA. This CDR3 is 12 amino acids long. V lost 6 bases, J lost 7 bases, and 15 bases lay in between. The CDR3 here is CSVSPGFGGYTF. CDR3 in DNA: TGCAGCGTAAGTCCAGGATTCGGTGGCTACACCTTC.